The sequence of this T cell receptor beta chain was determined in a study of T-cell reconstitution after alpha-beta-depleted transplantation in children. Preparation of the TCRbeta library used unique molecular identifiers. MiXCR, applied by TCRdb to the PCR reads, yields one record per CDR3 protein. The table has around 490,000 distinct CDR3 sequences, over 10% seen once. As regards this clonotype: Its antigen is still unknown.

Broader study findings: Elevated TCRbeta diversity at day 60 was traced, in some patients, to surviving recipient T cells and thymic progenitors. From newly produced T cells came most of the T-cell counts and diversity one year after transplant.

This CDR3 comprises 13 residues. The V and J ends lost 3 bases and 6 bases respectively, with 11 bases between them. The TCR was taken from a female patient aged 2-9 years who had a stem cell transplant for aplastic anemia, so the T cells may come from the graft donor. The chain links TRBV12-3 or TRBV12-4 to TRBJ1-1, with no clear D. The sequenced sample was PBMCs, mostly from graft donor cells, obtained 180 days after TCRalphabeta/CD19-depleted stem cell transplant. Here the CDR3 reads CASSLRLSAEAFF. CDR3 in DNA: TGTGCCAGCAGTTTGCGGTTGTCCGCTGAAGCTTTCTTT.